This T cell receptor (beta chain) stems from a study of cytomegalovirus exposure and HLA in healthy donors. A word on this clone: Its target is not known.

Losses at the gene ends were 8 bases for V and 4 bases for J; bases not matched to a gene: 9. Germline CDR1 reads MNHNS; CDR2 reads SASEGT. The length of the CDR3 is 15 residues. General study findings and limits: By a later analysis, the bulk of CMV-associated TCR beta chains appeared HLA-restricted. Later analysis found that TCR beta chains associated with HLA were more clonally expanded than other, equally common chains.

The PCR used 60 Vbeta and 13 Jbeta primers. Clones were read by immunoSEQ multiplex PCR, and TCRdb kept only the in-frame ones, dropping some. The sample records over 150,000 clones, approximately 80% being singletons. This chain uses TRBV6-1 with TRBJ2-1, with 9 bases that match TRBD2. The receptor was isolated from a young man in good health and CMV-seropositive. Sequencing was done on a sample of PBMCs. The CDR3 region has the DNA TGTGCCAGCGGTCCGGGGCTAGCGGGGTACAATGAGCAGTTCTTC. It specifies CASGPGLAGYNEQFF.